The 10 T cell receptor beta chains given below trace back to one sample, sequenced in a study of response to subunit inactivated influenza vaccine (dated by TCRdb to about 2018). Receptors were amplified or captured by RT-PCR. The reads were generated on an Illumina HiSeq 2500. Using fastp trimming at Q25 and MiXCR clonotype assembly, TCRdb reanalyzed the public sequencing data and kept in-frame beta chains. Identical CDR3 protein sequences are pooled into one entry, listed with their most common genes and DNA. Counted in this sample were 290,000 or so distinct CDR3 sequences; approximately 21% of them appeared once. 9% to 12% of the sample is taken by the ten largest. Sequenced here: PBMCs from blood, sampled approximately 20 months after vaccination. The receptors were gathered from a man aged 50 to 75 who received an inactivated influenza vaccine. Donor details come from another sample of the same person, matched by shared clones.

The chain recombines TRBV5-7 with TRBJ1-1, with D unclear. TRBV5-7 belongs to the ORF category, with a function that is uncertain. The CDR3 has 17 residues. V dropped 3 bases and J dropped 6 bases, with 24 bases sitting between them. CDR3 protein: CASSSTWAGPVLAEAFF. Written as DNA, the CDR3 is TGTGCCAGCAGCTCCACGTGGGCAGGCCCTGTCTTGGCTGAAGCTTTCTTT.

This clonotype was seen only a few times. The rearrangement joins TRBV12-3 or TRBV12-4 to TRBJ2-7; the D is unclear. This CDR3 comprises 13 residues. Trimming removed 5 bases from V and 1 base from J, with 9 bases in between. The CDR3 DNA reads TGTGCCAGCAGTCCACCTGGGTCCTACGAGCAGTACTTC. It specifies CASSPPGSYEQYF.

This chain joins TRBV30 and TRBJ2-7; 10 nucleotides align to TRBD1. This CDR3 has 13 amino acids. The ends lost 7 bases at V and 3 bases at J; junction bases unmatched: 6. Germline V gene sequence: CDR1 GTSNPN, CDR2 SVGIG (reference sequence). The CDR3 sequence is CASTTGGNYEQYF. The CDR3 DNA follows: TGTGCCTCCACGACAGGGGGCAACTACGAGCAGTACTTC.

This clonotype was recorded a few times. This chain links TRBV24-1 with TRBJ2-1; 10 positions match TRBD2. Trimming took 2 bases from V and 4 from J; bases not matched to a gene: 16. Germline V gene data show CDR1 as KGHDR and CDR2 as SFDVKD. The CDR3 is 20 amino acids. This CDR3 reads CATSDSLGGGRTSGYNEQFF. DNA of the CDR3: TGTGCCACCAGTGATTCCCTTGGTGGAGGGAGGACTAGCGGATACAATGAGCAGTTCTTC.

The V and J genes are TRBV10-3 and TRBJ2-2; D call uncertain. The germline V gene has CDR1 ENHRY and CDR2 SYGVKD. V was pared by 6 bases and J by 2 bases, with 1 base between. The length of the CDR3 is 11 residues. The CDR3 region has the DNA TGTGCCATCAGAAACACCGGGGAGCTGTTTTTT. It is translated as CAIRNTGELFF.

Only a few counts were recorded for this clonotype. This chain uses TRBV20-1 with TRBJ1-4; D uncertain. This CDR3 spans 12 amino acids. CDR1 is DFQATT, CDR2 SNEGSKA, per germline (reference sequence). Trimming cost V 3 bases and J 4 bases, with 6 bases left between them. This CDR3 reads CSASQVNEKLFF. Written as DNA, the CDR3 is TGCAGTGCTAGTCAAGTTAATGAAAAACTGTTTTTT.

The rearrangement uses TRBV7-8 and TRBJ2-7; 10 bases fit TRBD2. Germline V gene lookup returns CDR1 SGHVS and CDR2 FQNEAQ. The V gene end was trimmed by 1 base and the J gene end by 3 bases; junction bases not matched to a gene: 3. CDR3 length equals 15 residues. Here the CDR3 DNA reads TGTGCCAGCAGCTTAGAAGCGGGGGGGCTCTACGAGCAGTACTTC. Its translation is CASSLEAGGLYEQYF.

The V call is TRBV7-9, the J call TRBJ1-2, with D possibly being TRBD1 (5 bases). CDR1 and CDR2 from the germline V gene are SEHNR and FQNEAQ (reference sequence). V was trimmed by 1 base and J by 5 bases, leaving 11 bases between them. The CDR3 spans 14 residues. In DNA form, the CDR3 reads TGTGCCAGCAGCTTAGAATCGGGGGTTTATGGCTACACCTTC. This sequence encodes CASSLESGVYGYTF.

This clonotype appeared many times. In DNA form, the CDR3 reads TGTGCCAGCAGCCCTACAGGGCGGGGCTATGGCTACACCTTC. This encodes CASSPTGRGYGYTF. The V gene is TRBV28, the J gene TRBJ1-2; possibly TRBD1 for D (6 bases). CDR1 is MDHEN and CDR2 is SYDVKM in the germline V gene. V dropped 6 bases and J dropped 4 bases, with 15 bases sitting between them. The CDR3 consists of 14 residues.

The rearrangement uses TRBV5-6 and TRBJ1-2; D might be TRBD1 (6 bases). Germline values: CDR1 SGHDT, CDR2 YYEEEE. The CDR3 has 14 amino acids. The V end was cut by 3 bases, the J end by 0 bases, with 9 bases between. In DNA form, the CDR3 reads TGTGCCAGCAGCTGGGACATTGCTAACTATGGCTACACCTTC. This sequence encodes CASSWDIANYGYTF.